The 27 T cell receptor beta chains below come from one sample, sequenced in a study of T cell repertoires in cytomegalovirus infection. TCRdb passed the reads through MiXCR, listing each CDR3 protein once. The sample has fewer than 550,000 distinct CDR3 sequences, more than 15% seen once. Sequenced input: CD8+ T cells from PBMCs. The receptors were sampled from a human donor in good health (CMV status not recorded). Some clones in this sample may be carry-over from other donors' samples.

The V call is TRBV28, the J call TRBJ1-4; perhaps TRBD1 as D (6 bases). CDR3 length equals 14 residues. Germline V gene lookup returns CDR1 MDHEN and CDR2 SYDVKM. V shed 1 base and J shed 6 bases, with 9 bases lying between them. The CDR3 is CASSLLDSDEKLFF. The CDR3 DNA sequence: TGTGCCAGCAGTTTATTGGACAGTGATGAAAAACTGTTTTTT.

This clonotype was counted ten times or more. CDR3 in amino acids: CASSSPLSGGGDNEQFF. The CDR3 DNA sequence: TGTGCCAGCAGCTCCCCTCTTAGCGGGGGGGGAGACAATGAGCAGTTCTTC. The chain uses TRBV7-2 and TRBJ2-1; 11 bases fit TRBD2. CDR3 length equals 17 residues. The germline V gene encodes CDR1 SGHTA and CDR2 FQGNSA. J gave up 5 bases and V 4 bases, and 10 bases lay outside the gene matches.

The sample holds many counts of this clonotype. As DNA, the CDR3 is TGTGCCAGCAGTGAACCGGGACTTAACACCGGGGAGCTGTTTTTT. Encoded protein: CASSEPGLNTGELFF. The chain is built from TRBV6-1 and TRBJ2-2; D may be TRBD2 (6 bases). Trimming took 2 bases from V and 2 from J, leaving 9 bases between them. CDR3 length: 15 amino acids. Looked up from germline, CDR1 is MNHNS and CDR2 is SASEGT.

This clonotype was observed many times. V and J are TRBV2 and TRBJ1-3; the D is unclear. V lost 2 bases and J lost 0, with 11 bases in between. The CDR3 loop spans 16 amino acids. In germline, CDR1 is SNHLY, CDR2 FYNNEI. The CDR3 region has the DNA TGTGCCAGCAGTGAACTCCACCCCAGCTCTGGAAACACCATATATTTT. Translated, it gives CASSELHPSSGNTIYF.

This rearrangement joins TRBV20-1 to TRBJ2-2; 11 nucleotides line up with TRBD1. Trimming cost V 3 bases and J 4 bases; bases outside gene matches: 1. The CDR3 totals 14 residues. Germline V gene sequence: CDR1 DFQATT, CDR2 SNEGSKA (reference sequence). In DNA form, the CDR3 reads TGCAGTGCTAGGGACAGGGGGCGCACCGGGGAGCTGTTTTTT. Its protein is CSARDRGRTGELFF.

This clonotype has just one count. Possible read error: a much larger clone is one base away. The rearrangement uses TRBV7-2 and TRBJ1-2; D is unresolved. Trimming removed 8 bases from V and 9 bases from J, with 13 bases in between. The CDR3 totals 11 residues. Germline V gives CDR1 SGHTA, CDR2 FQGNSA. CDR3 amino acids: CASLKGDCYTF. CDR3 nucleotide sequence: TGTGCCAGCTTGAAGGGAGATTGCTACACCTTC.

This clonotype has ten or more counts. The chain uses TRBV24-1 and TRBJ2-3, with D unresolved. Trimming pared 3 bases from V and 1 base from J, leaving 25 bases between. From germline, CDR1 is KGHDR and CDR2 SFDVKD. The CDR3 is made up of 20 amino acids. DNA for the CDR3: TGTGCCACCAGTGATAGCCAGCTCGGCCTCCCTGGTCAGGGCACAGATACGCAGTATTTT. Translated: CATSDSQLGLPGQGTDTQYF.

This clonotype has at least ten counts. V is TRBV7-9 and J is TRBJ2-7, with 11 nucleotides matching TRBD2. J was trimmed by 1 base and V by 4 bases; bases with no gene match: 9. Germline lookup yields CDR1 SEHNR and CDR2 FQNEAQ (reference sequence). This CDR3 is built from 17 residues. DNA of the CDR3: TGTGCCAGCAGCTCCGTAGCGGGGGGGCCGCCTTCCTACGAGCAGTACTTC. Translation gives CASSSVAGGPPSYEQYF.

The chain has TRBV10-3 and TRBJ2-3, with 9 positions matching TRBD1. CDR1 ENHRY and CDR2 SYGVKD come from the germline V gene. V dropped 7 bases and J dropped 2; count of bases not matched to a gene: 7. This CDR3 has 15 amino acids. The CDR3: CAINRDRDLTDTQYF. As DNA, the CDR3 is TGTGCCATCAATCGGGACAGGGACCTCACAGATACGCAGTATTTT.

This clonotype was seen a handful of times. This rearrangement joins TRBV19 to TRBJ1-1; D ambiguous. V lost 9 bases to trimming and J lost 1 base, with 18 bases between them. Germline CDR1 reads LNHDA; CDR2 reads SQIVND (reference sequence). The CDR3 is made up of 15 amino acids. The CDR3 loop reads CASQLGNIGNTEAFF. The DNA of the CDR3 is TGTGCCAGCCAACTCGGAAACATAGGGAACACTGAAGCTTTCTTT.

This clonotype was detected many times. The chain carries TRBV4-1 and TRBJ2-1; 8 nucleotides align to TRBD2. Looked up from germline, CDR1 is MGHRA and CDR2 is YSYEKL. The junction had 17 bases not matched to a gene; V was cut back by 4 bases and J by 9 bases. This CDR3 comprises 17 residues. The CDR3 region is CASSPAVGAGALAEQFF. The CDR3 nucleotides read TGCGCCAGCAGCCCCGCGGTTGGAGCGGGGGCCCTAGCTGAGCAGTTCTTC.

This clonotype occurred a few times. J is TRBJ1-1 and V is TRBV20-1; weak D call: TRBD1 (6 bases). Germline loops: CDR1 DFQATT, CDR2 SNEGSKA (reference sequence). V was pared by 6 bases and J by 4 bases, with 21 bases between. This CDR3 comprises 15 residues. This chain's CDR3 is CSAARGAREFTEAFF. CDR3 coding DNA: TGCAGTGCAGCTAGGGGGGCCAGGGAATTCACTGAAGCTTTCTTT.

This clonotype was seen many times. The chain has TRBV7-3 and TRBJ2-5; maybe TRBD1 (5 bases). From germline, CDR1 is SGHTA and CDR2 FQGTGA. The ends were cut back, 2 bases at V and 4 bases at J, with 11 bases in the middle. The CDR3 consists of 14 residues. The CDR3 sequence: CASSLQGMGETQYF. The CDR3 bases are TGTGCCAGCAGCTTACAGGGAATGGGAGAGACCCAGTACTTC.

This clonotype has at least ten counts. V and J are TRBV12-3 or TRBV12-4 and TRBJ1-5; D is ambiguous. The ends were cut back, 6 bases at V and 8 bases at J, with 23 bases in the middle. This CDR3 comprises 16 residues. The CDR3 bases are TGTGCCAGCAGCTTCTCGGGATGGCGAACAAGGGAGCCCCAGCATTTT. Its translation: CASSFSGWRTREPQHF.

V is TRBV20-1 and J is TRBJ2-3; 8 bases align to TRBD2. V lost 6 bases to trimming and J lost 2 bases; unmatched junction nucleotides: 10. The length of the CDR3 is 15 residues. Germline V gene sequence: CDR1 DFQATT, CDR2 SNEGSKA (reference sequence). Here the CDR3 reads CSASVIAGYTDTQYF. The CDR3 region has the DNA TGCAGTGCCTCCGTGATAGCGGGGTACACAGATACGCAGTATTTT.

The chain has TRBV28 and TRBJ2-6, with D unresolved. V lost 5 bases to trimming and J lost 9 bases, with 14 bases between them. The germline V gene has CDR1 MDHEN and CDR2 SYDVKM. The CDR3 extends over 14 amino acids. CDR3 nucleotide sequence: TGTGCCAGCAGTGTGATCGGGTCTTTCAACGTCCTGACTTTC. This sequence encodes CASSVIGSFNVLTF.

The table lists this clonotype with a few counts. The chain couples TRBV27 to TRBJ2-7, with 13 bases that match TRBD2. This CDR3 has 14 amino acids. The germline V gene encodes CDR1 MNHEY and CDR2 SMNVEV (reference sequence). V gave up 5 bases and J gave up 4 bases; unmatched junction bases: 2. The CDR3 sequence: CASSQTSGRYEQYF. The CDR3, as DNA: TGTGCCAGCAGTCAGACTAGCGGGAGGTACGAGCAGTACTTC.

This clonotype was counted at least ten times. The chain combines TRBV27 with TRBJ2-1, with D unclear. The germline V gene encodes CDR1 MNHEY and CDR2 SMNVEV (reference sequence). V lost 6 bases and J 6 bases, leaving 12 bases between the germline ends. This CDR3 region has 13 residues. The CDR3 bases are TGTGCCAGCAGCCTCAGTGATGTCAATGAGCAGTTCTTC. Its protein is CASSLSDVNEQFF.

This clonotype was picked up many times. The V call is TRBV12-3 or TRBV12-4, the J call TRBJ2-1; tentative D call: TRBD1 (6 bases). The CDR3 has 12 amino acids. V dropped 6 bases and J dropped 10 bases, with 13 bases sitting between them. The CDR3 DNA is TGTGCCAGCAGCCCAACCGGGACAGAGCAGTTCTTC. This sequence encodes CASSPTGTEQFF.

The chain carries TRBV10-2 and TRBJ1-4; tentative D call: TRBD1 (6 bases). The CDR3 covers 15 residues. Trimming left V 0 bases short and J 8 bases short, with 13 bases between. Germline loops: CDR1 WSHSY, CDR2 SAAADI. DNA of the CDR3: TGCGCCAGCAGTGAGTCTGGGGGGCGTCGGGAAAAACTGTTTTTT. The encoded protein is CASSESGGRREKLFF.

This chain connects TRBV2 to TRBJ1-5; D gene unclear. The CDR3 is 15 amino acids. V was clipped by 2 bases and J by 6 bases, with 14 bases between them. Germline loops: CDR1 SNHLY, CDR2 FYNNEI. The CDR3 region has the DNA TGTGCCAGCAGTGAAATGCAGGACGGAGTTCAGCCCCAGCATTTT. It is translated as CASSEMQDGVQPQHF.

The chain employs TRBV15 and TRBJ2-5, with a possible D match to TRBD2 (6 bases). Germline values: CDR1 LNHNV, CDR2 YYDKDF (reference sequence). V shed 1 base and J shed 2 bases, with 17 bases lying between them. The CDR3 has 17 amino acids. The CDR3 here is CATSRGHSRGAQETQYF. The CDR3 DNA follows: TGTGCCACCAGCAGAGGCCATTCGCGGGGAGCTCAAGAGACCCAGTACTTC.

This clonotype was found many times. The rearrangement uses TRBV12-3 or TRBV12-4 and TRBJ2-5; the match to TRBD2 covers 15 bases. The CDR3 loop spans 14 amino acids. V shed 3 bases and J 13 bases; nucleotides not matched to a gene: 6. The CDR3 DNA reads as TGTGCCAGCAGTTTGGGACTAGCGGGGGGCGACCGGTACTTC. The encoded protein is CASSLGLAGGDRYF.

The table lists this clonotype with many counts. The CDR3 protein is CASSLGVAESSTDTQYF. The CDR3 coding sequence is TGTGCCAGCAGTTTGGGGGTAGCGGAAAGTAGCACAGATACGCAGTATTTT. The gene calls are TRBV28 and TRBJ2-3; D might be TRBD2 (6 bases). The CDR3 has 17 residues. Per germline, CDR1 MDHEN and CDR2 SYDVKM. Trimming removed 3 bases at V and 0 bases at J, with 16 bases between.

This clonotype was observed many times. This chain links TRBV27 with TRBJ2-1; D ambiguous. Trimming took 6 bases from V and 6 from J, leaving 9 bases between them. This CDR3 comprises 12 residues. Germline V gene data show CDR1 as MNHEY and CDR2 as SMNVEV (reference sequence). CDR3 nucleotides: TGTGCCAGCAGCCTAGGGCCCAATGAGCAGTTCTTC. Translation gives CASSLGPNEQFF.

This clonotype was counted between two and nine times. The chain has TRBV27 and TRBJ2-7; TRBD1 might be the D (5 bases). Germline V gene sequence: CDR1 MNHEY, CDR2 SMNVEV (reference sequence). CDR3 length: 14 residues. Trimming removed 5 bases from V and 7 bases from J, with 18 bases in between. This CDR3 reads CASSPNPRVVEQYF. The CDR3 DNA sequence: TGTGCCAGCAGTCCCAACCCCAGGGTGGTGGAGCAGTACTTC.

In the case of this clonotype: The CDR3 does not close with the conserved phenylalanine or tryptophan, likely indicating a read error. No DNA is shown, since the ends of the CDR3 on it are uncertain; the CDR3 is the one TCRdb lists. This chain connects TRBV7-4 to TRBJ2-1. Germline lookup yields CDR1 SGHVT and CDR2 SQSDAQ. With termini counted, the CDR3 has 11 amino acids. The chain's CDR3 is CASSPNNEQCL.